The 27 T cell receptor beta chains below all came from one sample that was sequenced in a study of breast tumors, draining lymph nodes, adjacent tissues. One entry per CDR3 protein, called by TCRdb with MiXCR from the multiplex PCR reads. The sample consists of 12,000 or so distinct CDR3 sequences, 50% to 60% of them appearing once. The sequenced material came from breast tumor tissue. All receptors derive from a female donor with breast cancer. Some clones in this sample may be carry-over from other donors' samples.

Judged by abundance, this clonotype is medium-sized. This sequence joins TRBV5-1 and TRBJ1-5; possible D gene TRBD1, 6 bases. The length of the CDR3 is 14 residues. V gave up 1 base and J gave up 7 bases, with 12 bases separating them. Looked up from germline, CDR1 is SGHRS and CDR2 is YFSETQ. This CDR3 reads CASSLTMGGQPQHF. Here the CDR3 DNA reads TGCGCCAGCAGCTTGACGATGGGGGGCCAGCCCCAGCATTTT.

This clonotype was counted ten times or more. The chain's CDR3 is CASSPDRGHQPQHF. CDR3 nucleotides: TGTGCCAGCAGCCCGGACAGGGGGCATCAGCCCCAGCATTTT. The V and J genes are TRBV27 and TRBJ1-5; 11 positions match TRBD1. With V trimmed by 6 bases and J by 5 bases, 3 bases remained unmatched. Germline V gives CDR1 MNHEY, CDR2 SMNVEV (reference sequence). The CDR3 length is 14 residues.

This clonotype was picked up a small number of times. In DNA form, the CDR3 reads TGTGCCAGTAGTTTGGTTAATAGCGGGATTGCCGAGCAGTACTTC. This translates into CASSLVNSGIAEQYF. The J gene is TRBJ2-7, the V gene TRBV19, with 8 bases fitting TRBD2. Germline CDR1 is LNHDA and CDR2 is SQIVND (reference sequence). With 5 bases clipped from V and 6 bases from J, the junction kept 12 bases outside the gene matches. The CDR3 spans 15 residues.

The rearrangement links TRBV28 to TRBJ2-3, with 7 bases identical to TRBD1. Looked up from germline, CDR1 is MDHEN and CDR2 is SYDVKM. CDR3 length equals 15 residues. Germline trimming cut 4 bases from V and 2 bases from J; bases unmatched to any gene: 6. The CDR3 region has the DNA TGTGCCAGCAGTTCCCGGGGACAGCTCACAGATACGCAGTATTTT. Translated, it gives CASSSRGQLTDTQYF.

With respect to this clonotype: The junction shows a germline mismatch at one end, possibly a read error. The chain recombines TRBV5-1 with TRBJ2-7; D perhaps matches TRBD1 (5 bases). The V gene's germline CDR1 is SGHRS and CDR2 YFSETQ. This CDR3 region has 17 residues. The CDR3 spells CVSSAYPKGLSSYEQYF. The DNA for the CDR3 is TGCGTCAGCAGCGCATATCCCAAGGGGCTAAGCTCCTACGAGCAGTACTTC.

About this clonotype itself: At one boundary the junction diverges from the germline segment, which might be a read error. The chain recombines TRBV7-7 with TRBJ2-1; 7 bases fit TRBD2. The germline V gene encodes CDR1 SSHAT and CDR2 FNYEAQ (reference sequence). The CDR3 is 16 residues long. The CDR3 sequence: CASSFHPGGPYNEQFF. CDR3 coding DNA: TGTGCTAGCAGCTTTCACCCGGGAGGCCCCTACAATGAGCAGTTCTTC.

This chain connects TRBV28 to TRBJ2-6; possibly TRBD2 for D (6 bases). Trimming cost V 5 bases and J 1 base, with 12 bases left between them. Germline V lookup: CDR1 MDHEN, CDR2 SYDVKM. This CDR3 spans 16 amino acids. CDR3 DNA: TGTGCCAGCAGTCCCGGAGGGTGGTCTGGGGCCAACGTCCTGACTTTC. Encoded protein: CASSPGGWSGANVLTF.

The V gene is TRBV2, the J gene TRBJ2-7, with 11 bases aligning to TRBD2. The V and J ends lost 1 base and 7 bases, in that order; junction bases with no gene match: 9. The CDR3 is made up of 16 amino acids. The germline CDR1 and CDR2 sequences are SNHLY and FYNNEI. The CDR3 DNA is TGTGCCAGCAGTGAAGTTAGCGGGAGGGCCGGGAGGGAGCAGTACTTC. It encodes CASSEVSGRAGREQYF.

The rearrangement links TRBV24-1 to TRBJ2-1, with 8 bases fitting TRBD2. This CDR3 contains 15 residues. Germline CDR1 and CDR2: KGHDR and SFDVKD. The V gene end was trimmed by 8 bases and the J gene end by 5 bases; junction bases not matched to a gene: 10. The CDR3 region is CATNSGLENHNEQFF. The CDR3 bases are TGTGCCACCAACTCGGGACTAGAGAACCACAATGAGCAGTTCTTC.

This clonotype came up many times. This may arise from a read error, as a much more abundant clone is one base away. The CDR3 nucleotides are TGTGCCAGCAGTCCCAACTACGAGCAGTACTTC. Translating it yields CASSPNYEQYF. The V gene is TRBV6-5, the J gene TRBJ2-7, with D unclear. V lost 5 bases and J 3 bases, leaving 5 bases between the germline ends. Germline V lookup: CDR1 MNHEY, CDR2 SVGAGI. The length of the CDR3 is 11 residues.

By share of the sample, this clonotype is medium-sized (0.01 to 0.1%). The chain carries TRBV20-1 and TRBJ1-4, with D possibly TRBD1 on 5 matching bases. The CDR3 sequence is 14 residues long. V was clipped by 3 bases and J by 8 bases, with 16 bases between them. Germline V gene data show CDR1 as DFQATT and CDR2 as SNEGSKA (reference sequence). The CDR3: CSASPGGVGEKLFF. The CDR3 DNA reads TGCAGTGCTAGTCCCGGGGGAGTCGGGGAAAAACTGTTTTTT.

The CDR3 protein is CASSFGRNQPQHF. The DNA of the CDR3 is TGTGCCAGCAGCTTCGGGCGCAATCAGCCCCAGCATTTT. The V and J genes are TRBV7-3 and TRBJ1-5, with D unresolved. The CDR3 runs to 13 residues. Trimming removed 3 bases from V and 2 bases from J, with 5 bases in between. Germline V gene sequence: CDR1 SGHTA, CDR2 FQGTGA.

The J gene is TRBJ1-4, the V gene TRBV19; D gene unclear. Germline CDR1 LNHDA, CDR2 SQIVND (reference sequence). This CDR3 is built from 14 residues. Trimming stripped 7 bases from V and 4 bases from J, with 13 bases between. The CDR3 region is CASTGPGFNEKLFF. The CDR3 bases are TGTGCCAGTACCGGCCCCGGTTTTAATGAAAAACTGTTTTTT. The full variable domain, with the rest looked up from reference TRBV19 and TRBJ1-4, is DGGITQSPKYLFRKEGQNVTLSCEQNLNHDAMYWYRQDPGQGLRLIYYSQIVNDFQKGDIAEGYSVSREKKESFPLTVTSAQKNPTAFYLCASTGPGFNEKLFFGSGTQLSVL.

V usage is TRBV20-1 and J usage is TRBJ1-2; D is possibly TRBD1 (5 bases). The germline V and J ends were trimmed by 0 bases and 4 bases, with 15 bases remaining between them. Germline V gives CDR1 DFQATT, CDR2 SNEGSKA (reference sequence). The CDR3 is 15 amino acids. CDR3 sequence: CSARDTAGRFYGYTF. DNA for the CDR3: TGCAGTGCTAGAGATACGGCGGGACGCTTCTATGGCTACACCTTC.

For this clonotype: A much larger clone differs from this one at a single base, so this may be a read error. CDR3: CAGGPGVTGAHEQYF. Here the CDR3 DNA reads TGTGCCGGCGGGCCTGGCGTAACAGGGGCCCACGAGCAGTACTTC. The chain joins TRBV12-3 or TRBV12-4 to TRBJ2-7; TRBD1 matches at 7 bases. V lost 11 bases, J lost 5 bases, and 18 bases stayed unmatched. The CDR3 loop spans 15 amino acids.

The chain combines TRBV29-1 with TRBJ2-7, with D maybe TRBD1 (5 bases). Germline lookup yields CDR1 SQVTM and CDR2 ANQGSEA. V was trimmed by 1 base and J by 9 bases, leaving 19 bases between them. The CDR3 has 14 residues. The CDR3 bases are TGCAGCGTTGAAGGCCAGGGTGTTGCTGGCGGGCAGTACTTC. Protein product: CSVEGQGVAGGQYF.

The rearrangement uses TRBV11-1 and TRBJ1-2, with a possible D match to TRBD1 (6 bases). The CDR3 loop spans 12 amino acids. Trimming stripped 5 bases from V and 4 bases from J, with 8 bases between. CDR1 SGHAT and CDR2 FQDESV come from the germline V gene (reference sequence). Here the CDR3 DNA reads TGTGCCAGCAGCAGGGGGATCTATGGCTACACCTTC. Its protein product is CASSRGIYGYTF.

J is TRBJ1-4 and V is TRBV9; unclear D gene. This CDR3 has 14 residues. The germline V gene has CDR1 SGDLS and CDR2 YYNGEE. V gave up 4 bases and J gave up 7 bases, with 14 bases separating them. CDR3 DNA: TGTGCCAGCAGCCCCCCACTCCGCTCTGAAAAACTGTTTTTT. Protein: CASSPPLRSEKLFF.

Regarding this clonotype: This may be a read error: a much more frequent sequence differs by one nucleotide. The chain links TRBV7-2 to TRBJ2-1; D perhaps matches TRBD1 (6 bases). The CDR3 sequence is 15 residues long. CDR1 and CDR2 (germline): SGHTA, FQGNSA. The CDR3 spells CASSLKRGPGAEQLF. The CDR3 DNA reads TGTGCCAGCAGCTTGAAACGAGGCCCAGGGGCTGAGCAGCTCTTC.

Relative to its sample, this clonotype is medium-sized. V is TRBV7-9 and J is TRBJ1-6; tentatively, D is TRBD1 (5 bases). The germline V gene encodes CDR1 SEHNR and CDR2 FQNEAQ (reference sequence). CDR3 length: 12 amino acids. Trimming removed 6 bases at V and 10 bases at J, with 10 bases between. CDR3 residues: CASRPGNSPLHF. CDR3 in DNA: TGTGCCAGCAGACCAGGGAACTCACCCCTCCACTTT.

This sequence joins TRBV10-3 and TRBJ2-3; D gene uncertain. Trimming took 0 bases from V and 0 from J, leaving 13 bases between them. Per the germline V gene, CDR1 is ENHRY and CDR2 is SYGVKD. This CDR3 region has 17 residues. The CDR3 DNA reads as TGTGCCATCAGTGAGTCTGGTAACACCATAAGCACAGATACGCAGTATTTT. As protein: CAISESGNTISTDTQYF.

This clonotype is medium-sized (0.01 to 0.1%) by share. V gene TRBV2 combines with J gene TRBJ1-4; D gene unclear. The CDR3 spans 13 residues. Trimming took 7 bases from V and 0 from J, leaving 6 bases between them. In germline, CDR1 is SNHLY, CDR2 FYNNEI. DNA for the CDR3: TGTGCCAGCAAGTATACAACTAATGAAAAACTGTTTTTT. Translation: CASKYTTNEKLFF.

In its sample, this clonotype ranks as medium-sized. The chain couples TRBV7-3 to TRBJ2-1; D is uncertain. Germline V gives CDR1 SGHTA, CDR2 FQGTGA. The V and J ends lost 0 bases and 10 bases respectively, with 10 bases between them. This CDR3 is 13 amino acids long. DNA of the CDR3: TGTGCCAGCAGCTTAACCATGGCCACGGAGCAGTTCTTC. This gives the protein CASSLTMATEQFF.

The table lists this clonotype with a few counts. V gene TRBV4-3 combines with J gene TRBJ2-7, with a weak D call TRBD1 (10 bases). The CDR3 covers 18 residues. Germline lookup yields CDR1 LGHNA and CDR2 YSLEER. V lost 0 bases, J lost 3 bases, and 21 bases lay in between. DNA for the CDR3: TGCGCCAGCAGCCAAGAGGCGGGGGGGACAGGGGTAAACTACGAGCAGTACGTC. Its translation is CASSQEAGGTGVNYEQYV.

In this sample, this clonotype turned up once. V gene TRBV6-6 combines with J gene TRBJ2-5; D is perhaps TRBD1 (5 bases). CDR1 and CDR2 from the germline V gene are MNHNY and SVGAGI (reference sequence). V lost 2 bases to trimming and J lost 4 bases, with 8 bases between them. The CDR3 spans 13 residues. The CDR3 DNA follows: TGTGCCAGCAGTTACGGCAGGGTAGAGACCCAGTACTTC. It is translated as CASSYGRVETQYF.

The chain links TRBV29-1 to TRBJ1-2; possible D gene TRBD1, 5 bases. V was pared by 6 bases and J by 8 bases, with 13 bases between. This CDR3 is 11 amino acids long. Germline V gene sequence: CDR1 SQVTM, CDR2 ANQGSEA. CDR3 nucleotide sequence: TGCAGCGTGGACAACCGGCGGGGCTACACCTTC. Translation: CSVDNRRGYTF.

This clonotype appeared a few times. CDR3 loop: CASSLGTPPTDTQYF. The DNA of the CDR3 is TGTGCCAGCAGTTTAGGGACCCCCCCCACAGATACGCAGTATTTT. The V and J genes are TRBV12-3 or TRBV12-4 and TRBJ2-3; D gene ambiguous. This CDR3 comprises 15 residues. Trimming removed 1 base from V and 2 bases from J, with 10 bases in between.